This note documents a single T cell receptor (beta chain) sequence. This record belongs to a study of OX40 agonist ivuxolimab in advanced cancers. Across the study: At 82.7% male, the cohort had a mean age of approximately 64 years, ranging from roughly 20 to 79.

Assay: immunoSEQ multiplex PCR; the TCRdb copy retains only in-frame clones and omits some. The data contain 75,000 to 100,000 clones, 90% to 95% of them singletons. The TCR originated in an adult with an advanced solid tumor such as melanoma, head and neck, liver or kidney cancer. The sequences come from CD4+ or CD8+ T cells sorted from blood, collected in a trial of the OX40 agonist ivuxolimab.

CDR3 in DNA: TGTGCCAGCAGCCCACTTGGGGGGGTACATACTGAAGCTTTCTTT. Its protein product is CASSPLGGVHTEAFF. The chain is built from TRBV7-9 and TRBJ1-1, with D possibly TRBD1 on 5 matching bases. V was cut by 5 bases and J by 5 bases, with 18 bases left in between. Germline V gene data show CDR1 as SEHNR and CDR2 as FQNEAQ (reference sequence). The CDR3 is made up of 15 amino acids.